These 26 T cell receptor beta chains share one sample of origin, sequenced in a study of OX40 agonist ivuxolimab in advanced cancers. Profiling relied on immunoSEQ multiplex PCR, and the TCRdb table lists in-frame clones only, not all of them. The data contain about 79,000 clones, 80% to 90% of them seen just once; the ten biggest clones take up about 4%. Source: CD4+ or CD8+ T cells sorted from blood, taken in a trial of the OX40 agonist ivuxolimab. The receptors derive from an adult with an advanced solid tumor such as melanoma, head and neck, liver or kidney cancer.

A few counts support this clone. The genes are TRBV5-4 and TRBJ2-5, with 12 positions matching TRBD2. The CDR3 is 14 amino acids. Looked up from germline, CDR1 is SGHNT and CDR2 is YYREEE (reference sequence). J gave up 4 bases and V 5 bases, and 3 bases lay outside the gene matches. For the CDR3, the DNA is TGTGCCAGCAGACCGGGACTAGCGGGAGAGACCCAGTACTTC. Protein: CASRPGLAGETQYF.

The chain recombines TRBV5-1 with TRBJ1-1; D is uncertain. The germline V and J ends were trimmed by 4 bases and 3 bases, with 10 bases remaining between them. Germline V CDR1 and CDR2: SGHRS, YFSETQ. The CDR3 length is 13 residues. CDR3 residues: CASSPDADTEAFF. CDR3 in DNA: TGCGCCAGCAGCCCCGACGCGGACACTGAAGCTTTCTTT. The whole variable domain, remainder taken from reference TRBV5-1 and TRBJ1-1, is KAGVTQTPRYLIKTRGQQVTLSCSPISGHRSVSWYQQTPGQGLQFLFEYFSETQRNKGNFPGRFSGRQFSNSRSEMNVSTLELGDSALYLCASSPDADTEAFFGQGTRLTVV.

This sequence joins TRBV29-1 and TRBJ2-3; D gene uncertain. Trimming shortened V by 6 bases and J by 5 bases, and 12 bases separated the two germline ends. Germline loops: CDR1 SQVTM, CDR2 ANQGSEA. CDR3 length: 12 residues. CDR3 sequence: CSVGRSGDTQYF. The CDR3, as DNA: TGCAGCGTAGGCAGGTCGGGAGATACGCAGTATTTT.

This chain uses TRBV6-5 with TRBJ1-1, with TRBD1 as a possible D gene (6 bases). Germline loops: CDR1 MNHEY, CDR2 SVGAGI. CDR3 length equals 15 residues. Trimming cost V 5 bases and J 3 bases, with 16 bases left between them. CDR3 coding DNA: TGTGCCAGCAGTCCGACATGGGGGCGGGACACTGAAGCTTTCTTT. Translated: CASSPTWGRDTEAFF.

The chain is built from TRBV25-1 and TRBJ1-3; 10 bases are shared with TRBD1. This CDR3 is 14 amino acids long. Germline assignment: CDR1 MGHDK and CDR2 SYGVNS. Germline trimming cut 6 bases from V and 1 base from J; bases unmatched to any gene: 0. The CDR3 sequence: CASRDRGSGNTIYF. The CDR3 DNA reads TGTGCCAGCAGGGACAGGGGGTCTGGAAACACCATATATTTT.

The gene calls are TRBV7-9 and TRBJ1-1; TRBD1 might be the D (5 bases). The CDR3 extends over 14 amino acids. The ends were cut back, 5 bases at V and 1 base at J, with 11 bases in the middle. The germline CDR1 and CDR2 sequences are SEHNR and FQNEAQ (reference sequence). Here the CDR3 reads CASSGGRSNTEAFF. The CDR3 nucleotides are TGTGCCAGCAGCGGGGGACGGTCGAACACTGAAGCTTTCTTT.

This clone was observed a handful of times. V gene TRBV28 combines with J gene TRBJ1-1, with 9 nucleotides matching TRBD1. From germline, CDR1 is MDHEN and CDR2 SYDVKM. This CDR3 region has 17 residues. Trimming at V came to 5 bases and at J to 2 bases, leaving 12 bases not matched to a gene. In DNA, the CDR3 is TGTGCCAGCAGTCCTGCTGGGACAGGGTCGTTTAACACTGAAGCTTTCTTT. Protein sequence: CASSPAGTGSFNTEAFF.

This chain uses TRBV19 with TRBJ2-7, with 14 bases matching TRBD2. After removal of 3 bases from V and 4 bases from J, the junction contained 2 bases not matched to a gene. In germline, CDR1 is LNHDA, CDR2 SQIVND (reference sequence). The CDR3 is made up of 15 amino acids. The CDR3: CASSMGLAGEYEQYF. CDR3 in DNA: TGTGCCAGTAGTATGGGACTAGCGGGGGAGTACGAGCAGTACTTC.

J is TRBJ2-1 and V is TRBV5-1; D is unclear. Germline V gene lookup returns CDR1 SGHRS and CDR2 YFSETQ. Trimming stripped 0 bases from V and 7 bases from J, with 5 bases between. The CDR3 covers 12 residues. Here the CDR3 reads CASSLASNEQFF. The CDR3 bases are TGCGCCAGCAGCTTGGCTAGTAATGAGCAGTTCTTC.

The chain recombines TRBV5-1 with TRBJ2-3; D is uncertain. V lost 0 bases and J lost 4, with 3 bases in between. This CDR3 has 12 residues. Germline loops: CDR1 SGHRS, CDR2 YFSETQ. CDR3 nucleotides: TGCGCCAGCAGCTTGGAGGCAGATACGCAGTATTTT. Protein sequence: CASSLEADTQYF.

The V gene is TRBV19, the J gene TRBJ2-7; D perhaps matches TRBD2 (6 bases). The CDR3 has 15 residues. Germline CDR1 is LNHDA and CDR2 is SQIVND (reference sequence). V was trimmed by 2 bases and J by 7 bases, leaving 18 bases between them. The CDR3 DNA is TGTGCCAGTAGTATAAAGGACTACCCCTGGGGAGAGCAGTACTTC. Encoded protein: CASSIKDYPWGEQYF.

V is TRBV6-1 and J is TRBJ1-1; maybe TRBD1 (5 bases). Germline CDR1 is MNHNS and CDR2 is SASEGT. Trimming removed 10 bases at V and 1 base at J, with 10 bases between. CDR3 length: 12 residues. CDR3 sequence (DNA): TGTGCCAACGGGACGGGGAACACTGAAGCTTTCTTT. Its translation is CANGTGNTEAFF.

The gene calls are TRBV9 and TRBJ2-7, with 11 bases fitting TRBD1. With 4 bases clipped from V and 5 bases from J, the junction kept 11 bases outside the gene matches. CDR3 length: 16 residues. Germline V CDR1 and CDR2: SGDLS, YYNGEE. The CDR3: CASSTRTGGVRDEQYF. As DNA, the CDR3 is TGTGCCAGCAGCACTCGGACAGGGGGCGTTAGGGACGAGCAGTACTTC.

The chain uses TRBV29-1 and TRBJ2-1; the match to TRBD1 covers 11 bases. Germline CDR1 is SQVTM and CDR2 is ANQGSEA. Trimming took 6 bases from V and 1 from J; bases not matched to a gene: 5. The CDR3 runs to 15 residues. The chain's CDR3 is CSVPGTGGSYNEQFF. Here the CDR3 DNA reads TGCAGCGTCCCCGGGACAGGGGGTTCCTACAATGAGCAGTTCTTC.

The V and J genes are TRBV2 and TRBJ1-5, with D possibly TRBD1 on 5 matching bases. Trimming shortened V by 1 base and J by 6 bases, and 10 bases separated the two germline ends. The CDR3 loop spans 14 amino acids. CDR1 is SNHLY, CDR2 FYNNEI, per germline. CDR3 nucleotides: TGTGCCAGCAGTGAAGTTTCAGGGACTCAGCCCCAGCATTTT. Protein product: CASSEVSGTQPQHF.

J is TRBJ2-2 and V is TRBV2; the match to TRBD2 covers 13 bases. The CDR3 is made up of 15 amino acids. With 6 bases clipped from V and 6 bases from J, the junction kept 4 bases outside the gene matches. In germline, CDR1 is SNHLY, CDR2 FYNNEI. The CDR3 sequence: CASRAGTSGAGELFF. For the CDR3, the DNA is TGTGCCAGCAGAGCCGGGACTAGCGGGGCCGGGGAGCTGTTTTTT.

This chain connects TRBV4-2 to TRBJ1-2; TRBD1 aligns across 9 bases. V was clipped by 0 bases and J by 7 bases; unmatched bases: 3. CDR1 is LGHNA and CDR2 is YNFKEQ in the germline V gene. The CDR3 length is 14 residues. The CDR3 coding sequence is TGTGCCAGCAGCCAAGAAGGACAGGGGCTTGGCTACACCTTC. The encoded protein is CASSQEGQGLGYTF.

V is TRBV10-3 and J is TRBJ2-7, with unresolved D. V dropped 4 bases and J dropped 0 bases, with 7 bases sitting between them. The V gene's germline CDR1 is ENHRY and CDR2 SYGVKD. This CDR3 is built from 13 residues. The CDR3: CAISGPVSYEQYF. CDR3 bases: TGTGCCATCAGTGGACCCGTCTCCTACGAGCAGTACTTC.

The rearrangement uses TRBV18 and TRBJ1-2; 10 nucleotides match TRBD1. This CDR3 is built from 15 residues. V was pared by 4 bases and J by 6 bases, with 8 bases of the junction left unmatched. CDR1 and CDR2 from the germline V gene are KGHSH and LQKENI. CDR3 DNA sequence: TGTGCCAGCTCACGCCGACAGGGGGCGCGAAATGGCTACACCTTC. It specifies CASSRRQGARNGYTF.

The rearrangement links TRBV28 to TRBJ2-2; 7 bases are shared with TRBD1. With V trimmed by 5 bases and J by 5 bases, 11 bases remained unmatched. Germline V lookup: CDR1 MDHEN, CDR2 SYDVKM. CDR3 length: 16 residues. In DNA form, the CDR3 reads TGTGCCAGCAGTCCTCGGAAGGGGGCAACAACCGGGGAGCTGTTTTTT. This sequence encodes CASSPRKGATTGELFF.

The chain joins TRBV5-8 to TRBJ2-5, with D tentatively TRBD2 (6 bases). The V gene's germline CDR1 is SGHTS and CDR2 YDEGEE. This CDR3 is 13 amino acids long. The V end lost 3 bases, the J end lost 1 base, and 7 bases lay between the germline ends. CDR3 nucleotide sequence: TGTGCCAGCAGCTGGGGGGTCCAAGAGACCCAGTACTTC. This codes for CASSWGVQETQYF.

The gene calls are TRBV10-1 and TRBJ1-3; no clear D. The CDR3 has 14 residues. The V and J ends lost 3 bases and 1 base respectively, with 7 bases between them. CDR1 is WNHNN, CDR2 SYGVQD, per germline (reference sequence). The CDR3 is CASSDGRSGNTIYF. The DNA for the CDR3 is TGCGCCAGCAGTGATGGGAGATCTGGAAACACCATATATTTT.

This chain uses TRBV10-3 with TRBJ2-2, with 9 bases matching TRBD2. This CDR3 region has 15 residues. Per the germline V gene, CDR1 is ENHRY and CDR2 is SYGVKD. Trimming removed 1 base from V and 7 bases from J; junction bases left unmatched: 4. CDR3 sequence: CAISEFAAGGGELFF. The CDR3 DNA sequence: TGTGCCATCAGTGAGTTTGCAGCGGGGGGCGGGGAGCTGTTTTTT.

The rearrangement joins TRBV2 to TRBJ2-1, with 9 bases matching TRBD2. CDR1 and CDR2 from the germline V gene are SNHLY and FYNNEI. CDR3 length: 12 residues. V lost 6 bases and J lost 8; bases outside the gene matches: 2. This CDR3 reads CASRREGDEQFF. The CDR3 region has the DNA TGTGCCAGCAGGCGGGAGGGGGATGAGCAGTTCTTC.

The CDR3 sequence is CASSFSSGRAVAYEQYF. CDR3 sequence (DNA): TGTGCCAGCAGCTTTTCTAGCGGGAGGGCCGTCGCCTACGAGCAGTACTTC. V usage is TRBV11-2 and J usage is TRBJ2-7; 12 bases line up with TRBD2. The V segment lost 3 bases and the J segment 2 bases; nucleotides outside the gene matches: 8. The CDR3 sequence is 17 residues long. The germline gives CDR1 SGHAT, CDR2 FQNNGV.

The chain uses TRBV7-3 and TRBJ2-2; 8 bases match TRBD2. In germline, CDR1 is SGHTA, CDR2 FQGTGA. The CDR3 runs to 17 residues. The V segment lost 0 bases and the J segment 4 bases; nucleotides outside the gene matches: 7. Written as DNA, the CDR3 is TGTGCCAGCAGCTTAACGTTTAGCGGGGAGGGCACCGGGGAGCTGTTTTTT. Amino acid sequence: CASSLTFSGEGTGELFF.